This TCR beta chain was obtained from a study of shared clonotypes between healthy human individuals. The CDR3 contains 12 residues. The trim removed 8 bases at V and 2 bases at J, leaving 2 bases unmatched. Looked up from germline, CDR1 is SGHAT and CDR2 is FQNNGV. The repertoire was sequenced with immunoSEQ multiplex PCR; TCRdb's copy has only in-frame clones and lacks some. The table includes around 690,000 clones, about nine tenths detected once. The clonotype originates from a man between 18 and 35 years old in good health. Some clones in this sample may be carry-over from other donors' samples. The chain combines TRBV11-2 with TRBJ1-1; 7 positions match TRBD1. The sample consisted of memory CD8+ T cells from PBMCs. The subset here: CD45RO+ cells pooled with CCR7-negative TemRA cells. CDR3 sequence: CASRQGNTEAFF. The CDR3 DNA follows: TGTGCCAGCCGACAGGGAAACACTGAAGCTTTCTTT. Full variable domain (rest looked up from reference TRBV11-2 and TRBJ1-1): EAGVAQSPRYKIIEKRQSVAFWCNPISGHATLYWYQQILGQGPKLLIQFQNNGVVDDSQLPKDRFSAERLKGVDSTLKIQPAKLEDSAVYLCASRQGNTEAFFGQGTRLTVV.